This T cell receptor beta chain came from a study of blood T cell repertoires in COVID-19. Study-wide context: Donors in the United States, Italy and Spain gave samples during acute or convalescent COVID-19. PBMCs, B-cell-depleted T cells, or T cells provided the cDNA or gDNA that made up the material.

Those enrolled in Seattle joined during active infection and were followed longitudinally afterward. In the original processing: The authors estimated nucleated cell counts from reference gene primer amplification. Libraries were prepared by immunoSEQ multiplex PCR; TCRdb keeps only in-frame clonotypes and omits some of them. For V, J and clone size, that table is used; D and trimming come from the DNA. Found here are 200,000 to 300,000 clones, 70% to 90% of them singletons; the top ten hold roughly 5%. This clone was seen a handful of times. Sequenced input: peripheral blood. This TCR derives from a woman aged 55-70 years with COVID-19, enrolled during active disease.

This chain's CDR3 is CASSRSGTGSSGRYGYTF. The DNA for the CDR3 is TGTGCCAGCAGCCGAAGTGGGACAGGGAGTTCGGGGCGCTATGGCTACACCTTC. V usage is TRBV6-6 and J usage is TRBJ1-2, with 9 bases that match TRBD1. The CDR3 extends over 18 amino acids. Germline V CDR1 and CDR2: MNHNY, SVGAGI (reference sequence). The J segment lost 4 bases and the V segment lost 6 bases, leaving 18 bases of the junction unmatched.